The 18 T cell receptor beta chains presented below share a single source sample, sequenced in a study of memory CD4+ T cells and cytomegalovirus serostatus. The sort gate was single viable CD3+CD4+CD8-CD45RO+ cells for memory CD4+ T cells. TCRdb's copy holds only in-frame clones and misses some; the assay was immunoSEQ multiplex PCR. Of just under 40,000 clones listed, about three quarters were seen once; the top ten hold roughly 0.8%. The specimen sequenced was memory CD4+ T cells from blood. The receptors stem from an adult in good health and CMV-seronegative.

The table lists this clone with a few counts. The chain couples TRBV29-1 to TRBJ1-4; TRBD1 aligns across 8 bases. Unmatched junction bases numbered 7, after V lost 5 bases and J lost 8 bases. CDR3 length: 13 amino acids. Germline CDR1 reads SQVTM; CDR2 reads ANQGSEA. CDR3 bases: TGCAGCGTTCTGACAGGGGTAGGGGAAAAACTGTTTTTT. Protein: CSVLTGVGEKLFF.

This clone appeared a single time. The chain joins TRBV5-5 to TRBJ1-1; possible D gene TRBD1, 5 bases. The CDR3 sequence is 16 residues long. Trimming took off 2 bases at V and 1 base at J, with 15 bases between the two ends. Germline loops: CDR1 SGHKS, CDR2 YYEKEE (reference sequence). As DNA, the CDR3 is TGTGCCAGCAGCTTCGGGGCCTATCGAACGAACACTGAAGCTTTCTTT. Translation: CASSFGAYRTNTEAFF.

V and J are TRBV5-1 and TRBJ1-1, with 11 bases identical to TRBD1. The ends lost 0 bases at V and 3 bases at J; junction bases unmatched: 1. CDR1 is SGHRS and CDR2 is YFSETQ in the germline V gene. The CDR3 spans 15 residues. Here the CDR3 reads CASSLAGQGDTEAFF. As DNA, the CDR3 is TGCGCCAGCAGCTTGGCGGGACAGGGGGACACTGAAGCTTTCTTT.

V and J are TRBV2 and TRBJ2-7; 11 bases match TRBD1. V gave up 6 bases and J gave up 1 base; unmatched junction bases: 2. Germline CDR1 and CDR2: SNHLY and FYNNEI. CDR3 length: 14 residues. CDR3 in DNA: TGTGCCAGCAGGGGGACAGGGGGGTCCTACGAGCAGTACTTC. Translated, it gives CASRGTGGSYEQYF.

CDR3: CASTGGRAGNQPQHF. The CDR3, as DNA: TGTGCCAGCACCGGCGGGAGGGCGGGCAATCAGCCCCAGCATTTT. V gene TRBV2 combines with J gene TRBJ1-5; D call uncertain. Trimming cost V 7 bases and J 2 bases, with 15 bases left between them. Germline V CDR1 and CDR2: SNHLY, FYNNEI. This CDR3 is built from 15 residues.

The V and J genes are TRBV27 and TRBJ1-1, with D unresolved. This CDR3 comprises 16 residues. Trimming removed 0 bases from V and 1 base from J, with 12 bases in between. Per germline, CDR1 MNHEY and CDR2 SMNVEV (reference sequence). The DNA for the CDR3 is TGTGCCAGCAGTTTATCTCTCGGCAGCCCGAACACTGAAGCTTTCTTT. It codes for CASSLSLGSPNTEAFF.

In this sample, this clone turned up a few times. The chain is built from TRBV6-5 and TRBJ1-2; no definite D call. There are 13 residues in the CDR3. Looked up from germline, CDR1 is MNHEY and CDR2 is SVGAGI. Trimming removed 6 bases from V and 2 bases from J, with 10 bases in between. The DNA for the CDR3 is TGTGCCAGCAGGGGTGACGGGAACTATGGCTACACCTTC. Protein: CASRGDGNYGYTF.

The chain couples TRBV5-8 to TRBJ1-5; D is uncertain. V shed 3 bases and J shed 1 base, with 11 bases lying between them. The CDR3 is 15 residues long. CDR1 is SGHTS and CDR2 is YDEGEE in the germline V gene. CDR3 residues: CASSSGRQSNQPQHF. CDR3 DNA sequence: TGTGCCAGCAGCTCAGGTCGGCAGAGCAATCAGCCCCAGCATTTT. Based on the CDR3 plus reference TRBV5-8 and TRBJ1-5, the full variable domain is EAGVTQSPTHLIKTRGQQATLRCSPISGHTSVYWYQQALGLGLQFLLWYDEGEERNRGNFPPRFSGRQFPNYSSELNVNALELEDSALYLCASSSGRQSNQPQHFGDGTRLSIL.

This chain joins TRBV27 and TRBJ1-2, with 10 bases matching TRBD1. This CDR3 has 17 amino acids. Unmatched junction bases numbered 14, after V lost 6 bases and J lost 4 bases. Germline CDR1 is MNHEY and CDR2 is SMNVEV (reference sequence). CDR3 nucleotide sequence: TGTGCCAGCAGCCGTTCCCGGGACAGGGGTATTTTCTATGGCTACACCTTC. This sequence encodes CASSRSRDRGIFYGYTF.

The J gene is TRBJ1-6, the V gene TRBV19; 8 positions agree with TRBD1. Trimming removed 4 bases from V and 7 bases from J; junction bases left unmatched: 6. From germline, CDR1 is LNHDA and CDR2 SQIVND (reference sequence). The CDR3 sequence is 15 residues long. DNA for the CDR3: TGTGCCAGTAGTAAAAACCGGGACAGGAATTCACCCCTCCACTTT. Protein: CASSKNRDRNSPLHF.

This sequence joins TRBV9 and TRBJ1-5; D gene unclear. The CDR3 loop spans 15 amino acids. The germline gives CDR1 SGDLS, CDR2 YYNGEE. Trimming took off 0 bases at V and 0 bases at J, with 7 bases between the two ends. The CDR3 region is CASSVDGFSNQPQHF. CDR3 nucleotide sequence: TGTGCCAGCAGCGTAGATGGGTTTAGCAATCAGCCCCAGCATTTT. Based on the CDR3 plus reference TRBV9 and TRBJ1-5, the full variable domain is DSGVTQTPKHLITATGQRVTLRCSPRSGDLSVYWYQQSLDQGLQFLIQYYNGEERAKGNILERFSAQQFPDLHSELNLSSLELGDSALYFCASSVDGFSNQPQHFGDGTRLSIL.

The rearrangement joins TRBV30 to TRBJ1-3; D call uncertain. V was trimmed by 2 bases and J by 0 bases, leaving 8 bases between them. Germline lookup yields CDR1 GTSNPN and CDR2 SVGIG (reference sequence). CDR3 length: 14 amino acids. The CDR3 spells CAWSKGSSGNTIYF. The DNA for the CDR3 is TGTGCCTGGAGTAAGGGTAGCTCTGGAAACACCATATATTTT. Combining the CDR3 with reference TRBV30 and TRBJ1-3 gives the whole variable domain SQTIHQWPATLVQPVGSPLSLECTVEGTSNPNLYWYRQAAGRGLQLLFYSVGIGQISSEVPQNLSASRPQDRQFILSSKKLLLSDSGFYLCAWSKGSSGNTIYFGEGSWLTVV.

J is TRBJ2-3 and V is TRBV19; TRBD2 agrees at 10 bases. This CDR3 has 16 amino acids. The germline gives CDR1 LNHDA, CDR2 SQIVND (reference sequence). The trim removed 5 bases at V and 0 bases at J, leaving 5 bases unmatched. The chain's CDR3 is CASSWTSGPSTDTQYF. As DNA, the CDR3 is TGTGCCAGTAGTTGGACTAGCGGACCTAGCACAGATACGCAGTATTTT.

The chain joins TRBV6-6 to TRBJ2-2; the D gene is possibly TRBD1 (5 bases). The V end was cut by 6 bases, the J end by 1 base, with 6 bases between. CDR1 is MNHNY, CDR2 SVGAGI, per germline (reference sequence). This CDR3 spans 13 amino acids. The CDR3 bases are TGTGCCAGCAGGGACAAGAACACCGGGGAGCTGTTTTTT. Protein sequence: CASRDKNTGELFF.

V is TRBV30 and J is TRBJ1-3; 8 bases are shared with TRBD1. The CDR3 is 15 amino acids. From germline, CDR1 is GTSNPN and CDR2 SVGIG (reference sequence). With 4 bases clipped from V and 0 bases from J, the junction kept 5 bases outside the gene matches. CDR3 loop: CAWNRQGFSGNTIYF. In DNA form, the CDR3 reads TGTGCCTGGAATCGACAGGGGTTCTCTGGAAACACCATATATTTT.

The chain carries TRBV6-1 and TRBJ1-2; D gene unclear. Looked up from germline, CDR1 is MNHNS and CDR2 is SASEGT. V shed 1 base and J shed 3 bases, with 6 bases lying between them. This CDR3 region has 13 residues. CDR3 loop: CASSEVRDYGYTF. The DNA of the CDR3 is TGTGCCAGCAGTGAAGTCCGGGACTATGGCTACACCTTC.

CDR3 coding DNA: TGTGCCAGCAGCTTTCGGAGCACAGATACGCAGTATTTT. Amino acid sequence: CASSFRSTDTQYF. The V and J genes are TRBV5-6 and TRBJ2-3, with no clear D. This CDR3 contains 13 residues. Between the trimmed V and J ends, which lost 2 bases and 0 bases, there was a span of 4 bases. Germline lookup yields CDR1 SGHDT and CDR2 YYEEEE.

V gene TRBV18 combines with J gene TRBJ1-1; maybe TRBD1 (6 bases). Germline lookup yields CDR1 KGHSH and CDR2 LQKENI. Trimming removed 6 bases at V and 7 bases at J, with 18 bases between. This CDR3 region has 14 residues. The CDR3 loop reads CASSPFRGKSEAFF. As DNA, the CDR3 is TGTGCCAGCTCCCCTTTCAGGGGTAAGAGTGAAGCTTTCTTT. The full variable domain, in which reference TRBV18 and TRBJ1-1 provide the parts outside the CDR3, is NAGVMQNPRHLVRRRGQEARLRCSPMKGHSHVYWYRQLPEEGLKFMVYLQKENIIDESGMPKERFSAEFPKEGPSILRIQQVVRGDSAAYFCASSPFRGKSEAFFGQGTRLTVV.